Below, 24 T cell receptor beta chains from the same sample are listed, as sequenced in a study of T cells in localized non-small cell lung cancer. Assay: immunoSEQ multiplex PCR; the TCRdb copy retains only in-frame clones and omits some. The table includes tens of thousands of clones, approximately 90% detected once. The source was peripheral blood, collected before any cancer treatment. The receptors originated from a female donor older than 55 with stage I lung adenocarcinoma.

The chain combines TRBV6-1 with TRBJ2-7; maybe TRBD2 (6 bases). CDR3 length: 14 residues. Germline V CDR1 and CDR2: MNHNS, SASEGT. V was cut by 2 bases and J by 2 bases, with 10 bases left in between. CDR3 residues: CASSEWRGTYEQYV. CDR3 in DNA: TGTGCCAGCAGTGAATGGCGGGGAACCTACGAGCAGTACGTC.

The chain is built from TRBV18 and TRBJ1-3, with D perhaps matching TRBD1 (6 bases). Per germline, CDR1 KGHSH and CDR2 LQKENI. The CDR3 contains 17 residues. V shed 4 bases and J shed 0 bases, with 16 bases lying between them. The CDR3 here is CASSRTVGQTSGNTIYF. For the CDR3, the DNA is TGTGCCAGCTCACGGACGGTTGGACAGACCTCTGGAAACACCATATATTTT.

The genes are TRBV15 and TRBJ1-3; D not certain. Germline loops: CDR1 LNHNV, CDR2 YYDKDF (reference sequence). The CDR3 totals 15 residues. Trimming pared 8 bases from V and 7 bases from J, leaving 21 bases between. CDR3 sequence: CATRVERRGDNTIYF. The CDR3, as DNA: TGTGCCACCCGGGTTGAGAGGCGTGGAGACAACACCATATATTTT.

The V gene is TRBV14, the J gene TRBJ1-1; D call uncertain. The CDR3 is made up of 13 amino acids. V lost 0 bases and J lost 4, with 6 bases in between. Germline V lookup: CDR1 SGHDN, CDR2 FVKESK. The CDR3 loop reads CASSQDRVTEAFF. CDR3 nucleotides: TGTGCCAGCAGCCAAGATAGGGTCACTGAAGCTTTCTTT.

V usage is TRBV5-1 and J usage is TRBJ2-1; 8 bases map to TRBD2. V shed 4 bases and J 2 bases; nucleotides not matched to a gene: 8. This CDR3 is 16 amino acids long. CDR1 is SGHRS and CDR2 is YFSETQ in the germline V gene. This chain's CDR3 is CASSPYPGGAYNEQFF. The CDR3 region has the DNA TGCGCCAGCAGCCCTTACCCGGGGGGGGCCTACAATGAGCAGTTCTTC.

This chain connects TRBV6-5 to TRBJ1-1; D call uncertain. Trimming removed 7 bases at V and 0 bases at J, with 15 bases between. Germline V gene sequence: CDR1 MNHEY, CDR2 SVGAGI. The CDR3 covers 15 residues. The CDR3 spells CASTVDTRLNTEAFF. The DNA for the CDR3 is TGTGCCAGCACCGTAGACACACGGCTGAACACTGAAGCTTTCTTT.

CDR3 amino acids: CASCRDPNTEAFF. The CDR3 coding sequence is TGTGCCAGCTGCCGGGACCCGAACACTGAAGCTTTCTTT. The rearrangement uses TRBV28 and TRBJ1-1, with D possibly TRBD1 on 5 matching bases. CDR3 length: 13 residues. The germline V and J ends were trimmed by 8 bases and 1 base, with 11 bases remaining between them. Per the germline V gene, CDR1 is MDHEN and CDR2 is SYDVKM.

In this sample, this clone turned up once. V usage is TRBV7-9 and J usage is TRBJ2-2; tentative D call: TRBD2 (6 bases). From germline, CDR1 is SEHNR and CDR2 FQNEAQ (reference sequence). V shed 1 base and J shed 5 bases, with 8 bases lying between them. The CDR3 contains 14 residues. The CDR3 reads CASSLVGGTGELFF. In DNA form, the CDR3 reads TGTGCCAGCAGCTTAGTCGGAGGGACCGGGGAGCTGTTTTTT.

This clone was recorded a few times. The V and J genes are TRBV28 and TRBJ2-5, with TRBD2 matching 9 bases. The CDR3 length is 14 residues. Germline assignment: CDR1 MDHEN and CDR2 SYDVKM. With V trimmed by 6 bases and J by 5 bases, 7 bases remained unmatched. CDR3 nucleotide sequence: TGTGCCAGCAGCTCAGCGGGGGGCCGGGAGACCCAGTACTTC. Translation gives CASSSAGGRETQYF.

V and J are TRBV19 and TRBJ2-1, with a weak D call TRBD2 (6 bases). V lost 1 base, J lost 9 bases, and 22 bases lay in between. This CDR3 has 17 residues. Germline V lookup: CDR1 LNHDA, CDR2 SQIVND (reference sequence). The CDR3 coding sequence is TGTGCCAGTAGTATAGCAGCCTCGGGGACCGGAGGGTCTGAGCAGTTCTTC. Translated: CASSIAASGTGGSEQFF.

This clone has a single count. The rearrangement uses TRBV11-2 and TRBJ2-2; possibly TRBD2 for D (5 bases). Germline V gene data show CDR1 as SGHAT and CDR2 as FQNNGV. The CDR3 extends over 16 amino acids. Trimming removed 6 bases at V and 4 bases at J, with 18 bases between. The CDR3 DNA reads as TGTGCCAGCAGGCCTTTCCAGAGGGAGAGCACCGGGGAGCTGTTTTTT. It specifies CASRPFQRESTGELFF.

Written as DNA, the CDR3 is TGTGCCAGCAGCCTACAGGGGTTAAGCACAGATACGCAGTATTTT. This translates into CASSLQGLSTDTQYF. This chain links TRBV27 with TRBJ2-3, with 7 bases that match TRBD1. With 6 bases clipped from V and 0 bases from J, the junction kept 6 bases outside the gene matches. Germline V lookup: CDR1 MNHEY, CDR2 SMNVEV (reference sequence). The length of the CDR3 is 15 residues.

This chain joins TRBV19 and TRBJ1-2, with a possible D match to TRBD1 (5 bases). V lost 1 base and J lost 6, with 15 bases in between. Looked up from germline, CDR1 is LNHDA and CDR2 is SQIVND (reference sequence). The CDR3 extends over 15 amino acids. CDR3 nucleotide sequence: TGTGCCAGTAGTATAGCGGAAGGGGCCGCCCATGGCTACACCTTC. Amino acid sequence: CASSIAEGAAHGYTF.

The J gene is TRBJ2-1, the V gene TRBV6-6; the match to TRBD2 covers 8 bases. V gave up 5 bases and J gave up 6 bases; unmatched junction bases: 12. The CDR3 contains 16 residues. CDR1 is MNHNY and CDR2 is SVGAGI in the germline V gene (reference sequence). Here the CDR3 reads CASSTPQRGQSNEQFF. The DNA of the CDR3 is TGTGCCAGCAGTACCCCCCAGCGGGGGCAGAGCAATGAGCAGTTCTTC.

CDR3 amino acids: CAISGTSGGAYEQFF. The CDR3 DNA reads as TGTGCCATCAGCGGGACTAGCGGGGGGGCTTATGAGCAGTTCTTC. J is TRBJ2-1 and V is TRBV10-3; 16 bases line up with TRBD2. Looked up from germline, CDR1 is ENHRY and CDR2 is SYGVKD. Trimming at V came to 6 bases and at J to 8 bases, leaving 4 bases not matched to a gene. The CDR3 has 15 amino acids.

The chain couples TRBV11-2 to TRBJ2-5, with D perhaps TRBD2 (6 bases). With 1 base removed from V and 4 bases from J, the gap between germline ends came to 7 bases. CDR1 and CDR2 (germline): SGHAT, FQNNGV. This CDR3 spans 13 amino acids. CDR3 residues: CASSLVGGETQYF. The CDR3 region has the DNA TGTGCCAGCAGCTTAGTGGGAGGAGAGACCCAGTACTTC.

The chain recombines TRBV7-2 with TRBJ1-2; D is unclear. Trimming removed 1 base from V and 4 bases from J, with 7 bases in between. The CDR3 runs to 13 residues. The germline V gene has CDR1 SGHTA and CDR2 FQGNSA. CDR3 sequence: CASSLGQIYGYTF. CDR3 nucleotides: TGTGCCAGCAGCTTAGGCCAGATCTATGGCTACACCTTC.

J is TRBJ1-1 and V is TRBV9; D is uncertain. The CDR3 length is 11 residues. Germline CDR1 reads SGDLS; CDR2 reads YYNGEE. Trimming took off 1 base at V and 2 bases at J, with 0 bases between the two ends. The CDR3, as DNA: TGTGCCAGCAGCGTAAACACTGAAGCTTTCTTT. Its protein is CASSVNTEAFF. The full variable domain, rest sourced from reference TRBV9 and TRBJ1-1, is DSGVTQTPKHLITATGQRVTLRCSPRSGDLSVYWYQQSLDQGLQFLIQYYNGEERAKGNILERFSAQQFPDLHSELNLSSLELGDSALYFCASSVNTEAFFGQGTRLTVV.

The gene calls are TRBV5-1 and TRBJ1-1; D gene unclear. The V gene lost 0 bases and the J gene lost 0 bases, with 3 bases spanning the gap. Germline loops: CDR1 SGHRS, CDR2 YFSETQ. The CDR3 is made up of 13 amino acids. DNA of the CDR3: TGCGCCAGCAGCTTGGACGTGAACACTGAAGCTTTCTTT. Encoded protein: CASSLDVNTEAFF.

J is TRBJ2-7 and V is TRBV6-6, with 9 bases aligning to TRBD1. The CDR3 has 14 residues. Germline V gene lookup returns CDR1 MNHNY and CDR2 SVGAGI (reference sequence). J lost 1 base, V lost 8 bases, and 6 bases had no gene match. CDR3 bases: TGTGCCAGCCAGGGACAGGGAGGGTCCTACGAGCAGTACTTC. It is translated as CASQGQGGSYEQYF.

The chain carries TRBV5-1 and TRBJ2-3; possibly TRBD2 for D (5 bases). The CDR3 length is 13 residues. Between the trimmed V and J ends, which lost 4 bases and 3 bases, there was a span of 9 bases. Germline loops: CDR1 SGHRS, CDR2 YFSETQ. The DNA of the CDR3 is TGCGCCAGCAGCCAACGGGGAACAGATACGCAGTATTTT. Translating it yields CASSQRGTDTQYF.

The DNA of the CDR3 is TGCGCCAGCAGCCTTGGGGACAGCTGGAATGAGCAGTTCTTC. This sequence encodes CASSLGDSWNEQFF. V gene TRBV5-1 combines with J gene TRBJ2-1; 7 nucleotides agree with TRBD1. With 4 bases clipped from V and 7 bases from J, the junction kept 8 bases outside the gene matches. Germline-derived CDR1 and CDR2 are SGHRS and YFSETQ. This CDR3 is 14 amino acids long. Full variable domain (missing parts from reference TRBV5-1 and TRBJ2-1): KAGVTQTPRYLIKTRGQQVTLSCSPISGHRSVSWYQQTPGQGLQFLFEYFSETQRNKGNFPGRFSGRQFSNSRSEMNVSTLELGDSALYLCASSLGDSWNEQFFGPGTRLTVL.

This chain links TRBV19 with TRBJ2-3; TRBD1 aligns across 7 bases. V shed 6 bases, J shed 4 bases, and the junction held 4 bases outside the gene matches. CDR3 length: 13 residues. The germline CDR1 and CDR2 sequences are LNHDA and SQIVND (reference sequence). The CDR3 region is CASSDRASDTQYF. The CDR3 DNA is TGTGCCAGTAGCGACAGGGCGTCAGATACGCAGTATTTT.

The rearrangement links TRBV6-5 to TRBJ2-3; 9 bases line up with TRBD1. The CDR3 is 13 amino acids. From germline, CDR1 is MNHEY and CDR2 SVGAGI. Trimming removed 7 bases from V and 6 bases from J; junction bases left unmatched: 5. The CDR3 loop is CASNQQGADTQYF. In DNA form, the CDR3 reads TGTGCCAGCAATCAACAGGGGGCGGATACGCAGTATTTT.